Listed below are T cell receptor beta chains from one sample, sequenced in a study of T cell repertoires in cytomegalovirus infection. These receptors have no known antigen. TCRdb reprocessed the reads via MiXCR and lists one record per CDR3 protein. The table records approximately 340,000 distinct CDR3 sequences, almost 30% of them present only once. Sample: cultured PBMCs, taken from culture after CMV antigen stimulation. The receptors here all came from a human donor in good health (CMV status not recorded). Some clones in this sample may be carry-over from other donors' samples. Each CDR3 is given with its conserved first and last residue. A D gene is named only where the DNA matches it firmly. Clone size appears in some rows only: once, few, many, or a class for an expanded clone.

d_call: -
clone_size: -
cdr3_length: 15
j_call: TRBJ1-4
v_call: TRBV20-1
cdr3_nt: TGCAGTGCTACCGGCGGGGGAGTAACTAATGAAAAACTGTTTTTT
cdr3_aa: CSATGGGVTNEKLFF

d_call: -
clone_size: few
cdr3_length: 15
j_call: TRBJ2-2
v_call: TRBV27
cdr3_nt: TGTGCCAGCAGTTTAGGGCAGACCTTCACCGGGGAGCTGTTTTTT
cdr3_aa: CASSLGQTFTGELFF

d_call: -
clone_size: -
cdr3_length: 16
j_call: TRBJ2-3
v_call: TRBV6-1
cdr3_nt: TGTGCCAGCAGGCCGGTTGCGGGGCAGGGCACAGATACGCAGTATTTT
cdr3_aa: CASRPVAGQGTDTQYF

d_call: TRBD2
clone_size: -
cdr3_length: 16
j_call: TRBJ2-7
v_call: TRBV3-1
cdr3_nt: TGTGCCAGCAGCCAAGTGGGAGGGTTGAGCTCCTACGAGCAGTACTTC
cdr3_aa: CASSQVGGLSSYEQYF

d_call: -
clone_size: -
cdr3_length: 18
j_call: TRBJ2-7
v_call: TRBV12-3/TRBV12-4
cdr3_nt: TGTGCCAGCAGGGGGCAGGGGGGTATGGGTACCCCCTCCTACGAGCAGTACTTC
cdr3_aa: CASRGQGGMGTPSYEQYF

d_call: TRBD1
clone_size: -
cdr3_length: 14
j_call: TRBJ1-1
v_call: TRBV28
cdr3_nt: TGTGCCAGCAGTCCGGGACAGGGGGCGGCTGAAGCTTTCTTT
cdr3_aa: CASSPGQGAAEAFF

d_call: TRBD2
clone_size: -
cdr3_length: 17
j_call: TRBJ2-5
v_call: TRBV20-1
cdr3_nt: TGCAGTGCTAGAGATGATTGGCGAGCGGGGGATCAAGAGACCCAGTACTTC
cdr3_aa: CSARDDWRAGDQETQYF

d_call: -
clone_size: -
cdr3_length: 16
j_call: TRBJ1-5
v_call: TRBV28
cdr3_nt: TGTGCCAGCAGTTTACCCGGACGGTATAGCAATCAGCCCCAGCATTTT
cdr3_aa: CASSLPGRYSNQPQHF

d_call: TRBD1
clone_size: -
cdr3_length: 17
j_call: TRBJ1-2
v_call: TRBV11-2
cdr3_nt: TGTGCCAGCAGCTCGCGGACAGGGGCCTTAGCTAACTATGGCTACACCTTC
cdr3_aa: CASSSRTGALANYGYTF

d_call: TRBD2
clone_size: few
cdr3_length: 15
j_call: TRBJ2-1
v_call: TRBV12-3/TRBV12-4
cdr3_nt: TGTGCCAGCACCCCCCACGCCGGGACTAGCGATGAGCAGTTCTTC
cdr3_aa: CASTPHAGTSDEQFF

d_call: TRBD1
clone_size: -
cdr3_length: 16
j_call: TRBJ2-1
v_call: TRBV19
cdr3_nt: TGTGCCAGTACCAGCTCCGGGACAGGGAGGTACAATGAGCAGTTCTTC
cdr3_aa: CASTSSGTGRYNEQFF

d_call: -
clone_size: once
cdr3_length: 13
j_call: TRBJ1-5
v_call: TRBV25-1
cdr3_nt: TGTGCCATCGGACGGAAAGACTATCAGCCCCAGCATTTT
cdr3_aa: CAIGRKDYQPQHF

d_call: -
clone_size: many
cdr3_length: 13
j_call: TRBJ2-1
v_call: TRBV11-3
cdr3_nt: TGTGCCAGCAGCTTAGACGGGAATAATGAGCAGTTCTTC
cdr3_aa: CASSLDGNNEQFF

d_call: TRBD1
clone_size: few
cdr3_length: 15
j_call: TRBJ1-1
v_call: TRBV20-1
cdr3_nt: TGCAGTGCGCGGACCGGGACAGGGGGCCAGACTGAAGCTTTCTTT
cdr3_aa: CSARTGTGGQTEAFF

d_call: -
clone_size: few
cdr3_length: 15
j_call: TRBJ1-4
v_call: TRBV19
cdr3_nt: TGTGCCAGTAGATCCCTCCCGGCGACTAATGAAAAACTGTTTTTT
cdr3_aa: CASRSLPATNEKLFF